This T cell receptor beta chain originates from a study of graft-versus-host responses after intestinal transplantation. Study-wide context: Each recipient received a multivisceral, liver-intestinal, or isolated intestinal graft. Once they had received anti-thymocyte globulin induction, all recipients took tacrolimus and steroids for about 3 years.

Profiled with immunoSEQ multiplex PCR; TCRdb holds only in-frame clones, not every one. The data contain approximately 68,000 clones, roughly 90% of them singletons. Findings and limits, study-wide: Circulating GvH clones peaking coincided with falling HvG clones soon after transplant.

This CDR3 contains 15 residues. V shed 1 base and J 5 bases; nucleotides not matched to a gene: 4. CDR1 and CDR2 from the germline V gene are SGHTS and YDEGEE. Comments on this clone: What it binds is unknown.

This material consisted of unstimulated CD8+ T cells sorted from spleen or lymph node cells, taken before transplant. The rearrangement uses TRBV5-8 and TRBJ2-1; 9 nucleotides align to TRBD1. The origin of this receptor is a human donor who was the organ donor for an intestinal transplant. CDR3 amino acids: CASSLKGQGNNEQFF. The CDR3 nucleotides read TGTGCCAGCAGCTTGAAGGGACAGGGAAACAATGAGCAGTTCTTC.